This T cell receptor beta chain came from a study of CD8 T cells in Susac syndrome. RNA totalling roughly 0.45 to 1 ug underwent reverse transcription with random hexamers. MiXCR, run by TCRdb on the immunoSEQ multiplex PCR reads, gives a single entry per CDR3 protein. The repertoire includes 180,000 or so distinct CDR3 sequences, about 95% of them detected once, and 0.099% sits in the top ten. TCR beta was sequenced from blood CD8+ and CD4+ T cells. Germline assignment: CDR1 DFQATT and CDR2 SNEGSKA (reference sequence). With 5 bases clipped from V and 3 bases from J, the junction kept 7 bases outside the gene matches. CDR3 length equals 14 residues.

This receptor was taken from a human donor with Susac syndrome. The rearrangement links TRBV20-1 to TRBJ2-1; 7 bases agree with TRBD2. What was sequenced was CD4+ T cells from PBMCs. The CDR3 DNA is TGCAGTGCTTACCTAGCGGAGCACTACAATGAGCAGTTCTTC. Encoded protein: CSAYLAEHYNEQFF.